The 13 T cell receptor beta chains in this list originate from one sample, sequenced in a study of cytomegalovirus exposure and HLA in healthy donors (dated by TCRdb to the late 2010s). The method behind the library was the immunoSEQ multiplex PCR assay. TCRdb retrieved this table from immuneACCESS and kept in-frame rearrangements only. Not all clones are present; in checked studies, unresolved V genes account for under half, and no reason is known for the remainder. The sample profile shows some 46,000 clones; approximately 90% of them were found once. The ten largest clonotypes hold 5.6% of the sample. The sample comprised PBMCs. These receptors came from a man younger than 35 in good health and CMV-seronegative.

This CDR3 is CASRKNPRGTNTGELFF. Here the CDR3 DNA reads TGTGCCAGCAGAAAGAACCCCAGGGGCACGAACACCGGGGAGCTGTTTTTT. The rearrangement joins TRBV7-9 to TRBJ2-2, with D maybe TRBD1 (6 bases). Germline V lookup: CDR1 SEHNR, CDR2 FQNEAQ (reference sequence). V was pared by 6 bases and J by 0 bases, with 17 bases between. This CDR3 has 17 residues.

The CDR3 sequence is CATTPGTGSSEQYF. The CDR3 nucleotides are TGTGCCACCACCCCCGGGACAGGGAGCAGCGAGCAGTACTTC. The chain recombines TRBV10-3 with TRBJ2-7; TRBD1 matches 9 bases. Germline V gene sequence: CDR1 ENHRY, CDR2 SYGVKD. The J segment lost 6 bases and the V segment lost 10 bases, leaving 13 bases of the junction unmatched. This CDR3 is built from 14 residues.

The V call is TRBV5-5, the J call TRBJ2-1; D is perhaps TRBD1 (6 bases). This CDR3 region has 14 residues. The V gene lost 4 bases and the J gene lost 4 bases, with 12 bases spanning the gap. In germline, CDR1 is SGHKS, CDR2 YYEKEE (reference sequence). CDR3 coding DNA: TGTGCCAGCAGCCGACAGGAAATATACAATGAGCAGTTCTTC. Its protein product is CASSRQEIYNEQFF.

This sequence joins TRBV6-1 and TRBJ2-5, with 9 bases matching TRBD1. The CDR3 is 14 amino acids. The V and J ends lost 6 bases and 5 bases, in that order; junction bases with no gene match: 7. CDR1 and CDR2 (germline): MNHNS, SASEGT. The DNA of the CDR3 is TGTGCCAGCAGCAGACAGGGGGTCTGGGAGACCCAGTACTTC. Its protein is CASSRQGVWETQYF.

The chain carries TRBV9 and TRBJ1-3, with TRBD1 as a possible D gene (6 bases). CDR3 length equals 15 residues. Germline V gives CDR1 SGDLS, CDR2 YYNGEE. V was cut by 0 bases and J by 4 bases, with 11 bases left in between. CDR3 coding DNA: TGTGCCAGCAGCGTAGAGGCAGGGGTAGGAAACACCATATATTTT. This sequence encodes CASSVEAGVGNTIYF.

This sequence joins TRBV6-4 and TRBJ1-1; possibly TRBD1 for D (5 bases). Trimming removed 4 bases from V and 1 base from J, with 7 bases in between. The length of the CDR3 is 13 residues. Germline V gene lookup returns CDR1 MRHNA and CDR2 SNTAGT. The CDR3 sequence is CASSGQPNTEAFF. CDR3 nucleotide sequence: TGTGCCAGCAGTGGACAGCCGAACACTGAAGCTTTCTTT.

The V call is TRBV5-1, the J call TRBJ2-3; the D gene is possibly TRBD2 (5 bases). The germline V and J ends were trimmed by 4 bases and 2 bases, with 17 bases remaining between them. Per the germline V gene, CDR1 is SGHRS and CDR2 is YFSETQ. The CDR3 totals 16 residues. The CDR3 here is CASSRRDTSITDTQYF. The CDR3 DNA follows: TGCGCCAGCAGCAGACGGGATACTAGTATCACAGATACGCAGTATTTT. The full variable domain, completed using reference TRBV5-1 and TRBJ2-3, is KAGVTQTPRYLIKTRGQQVTLSCSPISGHRSVSWYQQTPGQGLQFLFEYFSETQRNKGNFPGRFSGRQFSNSRSEMNVSTLELGDSALYLCASSRRDTSITDTQYFGPGTRLTVL.

This clone was observed once. The chain is built from TRBV5-6 and TRBJ1-5; no clear D gene. The CDR3 totals 14 residues. Trimming took off 1 base at V and 6 bases at J, with 11 bases between the two ends. CDR1 is SGHDT and CDR2 is YYEEEE in the germline V gene. As DNA, the CDR3 is TGTGCCAGCAGCTTGCGCGGGGTGGGTCAGCCCCAGCATTTT. As protein: CASSLRGVGQPQHF.

This rearrangement joins TRBV12-5 to TRBJ1-1; TRBD1 aligns across 9 bases. Trimming at V came to 6 bases and at J to 11 bases, leaving 16 bases not matched to a gene. The length of the CDR3 is 15 residues. The V gene's germline CDR1 is LGHNT and CDR2 FRNRAP. DNA of the CDR3: TGTGCTAGTGGCCAAACAGGGGGCGGGGGCGTGAATGCTTTCTTT. Its translation: CASGQTGGGGVNAFF. Based on the CDR3 plus reference TRBV12-5 and TRBJ1-1, the full variable domain is DARVTQTPRHKVTEMGQEVTMRCQPILGHNTVFWYRQTMMQGLELLAYFRNRAPLDDSGMPKDRFSAEMPDATLATLKIQPSEPRDSAVYFCASGQTGGGGVNAFFGQGTRLTVV.

The chain joins TRBV19 to TRBJ2-1; maybe TRBD1 (5 bases). Trimming took off 7 bases at V and 6 bases at J, with 19 bases between the two ends. CDR1 is LNHDA and CDR2 is SQIVND in the germline V gene (reference sequence). This CDR3 is built from 15 residues. CDR3 bases: TGTGCCAGTACGCTAGGGCAGGGCTGGGTCAATGAGCAGTTCTTC. Amino acid sequence: CASTLGQGWVNEQFF. Full variable domain (rest looked up from reference TRBV19 and TRBJ2-1): DGGITQSPKYLFRKEGQNVTLSCEQNLNHDAMYWYRQDPGQGLRLIYYSQIVNDFQKGDIAEGYSVSREKKESFPLTVTSAQKNPTAFYLCASTLGQGWVNEQFFGPGTRLTVL.

The chain couples TRBV10-3 to TRBJ2-7; tentative D call: TRBD1 (5 bases). The CDR3 sequence is 14 residues long. V was cut by 4 bases and J by 5 bases, with 15 bases left in between. Germline CDR1 reads ENHRY; CDR2 reads SYGVKD. CDR3 DNA: TGTGCCATCAGTGGGACCCAGGGAATCGACGAGCAGTACTTC. It translates to CAISGTQGIDEQYF.

The gene calls are TRBV6-6 and TRBJ2-4, with 8 positions matching TRBD1. In germline, CDR1 is MNHNY, CDR2 SVGAGI (reference sequence). This CDR3 is built from 15 residues. J was trimmed by 2 bases and V by 5 bases; bases with no gene match: 5. The CDR3 loop is CASSATGDSKNIQYF. In nucleotides, the CDR3 is TGTGCCAGCAGTGCGACAGGGGATTCCAAAAACATTCAGTACTTC.

The rearrangement links TRBV7-3 to TRBJ2-5, with 9 nucleotides matching TRBD1. This CDR3 comprises 15 residues. CDR1 is SGHTA, CDR2 FQGTGA, per germline. After removal of 5 bases from V and 2 bases from J, the junction contained 6 bases not matched to a gene. The CDR3 coding sequence is TGTGCCAGCAGCCAAAGGACAGGGGTACAAGAGACCCAGTACTTC. This gives the protein CASSQRTGVQETQYF.